These 8 T cell receptor beta chains share one sample of origin, sequenced in a study of response to subunit inactivated influenza vaccine. Using its own MiXCR run on the RT-PCR reads, TCRdb lists one record per CDR3 protein. The top ten hold around 7.3% of the sample, which has approximately 730,000 distinct CDR3 sequences, roughly 13% seen once. The source was PBMCs from blood, collected 14 days before vaccination. Receptors originate from a man in his fifties or sixties who received an inactivated influenza vaccine.

This clonotype has ten or more counts. V is TRBV27 and J is TRBJ1-1; a weak D match, TRBD1 (6 bases). There are 14 residues in the CDR3. V lost 2 bases and J lost 6, with 13 bases in between. Per the germline V gene, CDR1 is MNHEY and CDR2 is SMNVEV (reference sequence). CDR3 region: CASSLRGLGSEAFF. In DNA form, the CDR3 reads TGTGCCAGCAGTTTACGGGGGCTAGGGTCTGAAGCTTTCTTT.

The sample holds a few counts of this clonotype. The chain combines TRBV20-1 with TRBJ1-2; 11 bases agree with TRBD1. Germline V gene sequence: CDR1 DFQATT, CDR2 SNEGSKA (reference sequence). This CDR3 is built from 13 residues. The V and J ends lost 2 bases and 8 bases, in that order; junction bases with no gene match: 4. The CDR3 protein is CSARKDRGLGYTF. For the CDR3, the DNA is TGCAGTGCTAGAAAGGACAGGGGGCTCGGCTACACCTTC.

On this clonotype itself: A much larger clone lies a single base off, so this may be a read error. The CDR3: CTSSFDHSGANVLTF. The CDR3 bases are TGTACCAGCAGTTTTGATCACTCTGGGGCCAACGTCCTGACTTTC. V gene TRBV12-3 or TRBV12-4 combines with J gene TRBJ2-6; D call uncertain. The CDR3 extends over 15 amino acids.

In this sample, this clonotype turned up a few times. The chain has TRBV5-4 and TRBJ2-7; maybe TRBD2 (5 bases). V was shortened by 0 bases and J by 3 bases, with 10 bases between the two germline ends. Germline CDR1 SGHNT, CDR2 YYREEE (reference sequence). The CDR3 loop spans 14 amino acids. CDR3 DNA: TGTGCCAGCAGCTTGGATCCGGGATTCTACGAGCAGTACTTC. Translated, it gives CASSLDPGFYEQYF.

The V call is TRBV7-2, the J call TRBJ2-1, with a weak D call TRBD1 (7 bases). V was cut by 6 bases and J by 9 bases, with 21 bases left in between. CDR3 length: 15 residues. Germline V gene data show CDR1 as SGHTA and CDR2 as FQGNSA. For the CDR3, the DNA is TGTGCCAGCAGGGAGAACAGGGGAGGAGTGGGTGAGCAGTTCTTC. Its protein is CASRENRGGVGEQFF.

There are a few counts of this clonotype. The chain employs TRBV6-2 or TRBV6-3 and TRBJ2-7, with 10 nucleotides matching TRBD1. This CDR3 contains 15 residues. V was clipped by 6 bases and J by 7 bases; unmatched bases: 12. Germline lookup yields CDR1 MNHEY and CDR2 SVGEGT. This CDR3 is CASSPRDRGLGEQYF. CDR3 sequence (DNA): TGTGCCAGCAGCCCCCGGGACAGGGGATTAGGGGAGCAGTACTTC.

This clonotype appeared many times. One junction end does not reproduce the germline sequence, and a read error may be involved. The V and J genes are TRBV5-1 and TRBJ2-7; D not resolved. Germline CDR1 reads SGHRS; CDR2 reads YFSETQ. CDR3 length: 13 residues. This CDR3 is CASSLDSGYEQYF. The CDR3 DNA follows: TGTGCCAGCAGCTTAGATTCCGGGTACGAGCAGTACTTC.

A few counts support this clonotype. V and J are TRBV6-1 and TRBJ2-7, with TRBD1 identical over 8 bases. Germline V gene lookup returns CDR1 MNHNS and CDR2 SASEGT. The CDR3 contains 15 residues. V was clipped by 7 bases and J by 3 bases; unmatched bases: 11. The CDR3 coding sequence is TGTGCCAGCACTAAGGCGGGACAGGAGAACTACGAGCAGTACTTC. This encodes CASTKAGQENYEQYF.